The source of this TCR beta chain is a study of T cells expressing NK-cell markers. TCRdb reworked the 5' RACE reads into one entry per CDR3 protein, no DNA. Seen in this sample are some 390,000 distinct CDR3 sequences; the ten most common clones hold roughly 10%. Germline loops: CDR1 MNHEY, CDR2 SVGEGT. The CDR3 extends over 19 amino acids. The chain has TRBV6-2 or TRBV6-3 and TRBJ2-7; without DNA, the TCRdb call of TRBD1 cannot be checked. The receptor was isolated from a woman aged 45 to 65 in good health. Sequenced material: blood T cells: a sorted CD56 or NKG2C T cell subset, CD4+ or CD8+ T cells, or bulk PBMC T cells (not recorded which). Here the CDR3 reads CASHTTRQGKGTNPYEQYF.